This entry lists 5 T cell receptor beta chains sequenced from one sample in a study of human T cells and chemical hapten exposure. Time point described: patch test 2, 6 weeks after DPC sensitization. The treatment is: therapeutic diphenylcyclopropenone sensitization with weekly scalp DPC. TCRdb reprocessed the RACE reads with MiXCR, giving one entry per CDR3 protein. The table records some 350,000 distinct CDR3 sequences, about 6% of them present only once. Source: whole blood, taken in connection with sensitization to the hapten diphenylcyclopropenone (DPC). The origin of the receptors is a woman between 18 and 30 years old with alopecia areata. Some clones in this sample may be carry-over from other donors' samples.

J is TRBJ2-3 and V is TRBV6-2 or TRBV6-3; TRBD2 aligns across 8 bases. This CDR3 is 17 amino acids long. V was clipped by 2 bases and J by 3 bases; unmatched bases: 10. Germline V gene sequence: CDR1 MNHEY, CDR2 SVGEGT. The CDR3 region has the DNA TGTGCCAGCAGTTACGAGAACGGGGGGGCCGTAACAGATACGCAGTATTTT. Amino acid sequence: CASSYENGGAVTDTQYF.

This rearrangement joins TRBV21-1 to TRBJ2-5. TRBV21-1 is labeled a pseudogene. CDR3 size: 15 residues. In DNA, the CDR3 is TGTGCCAGCAGCCAAGTCGACTGGCACCTAGAGACCCAGTACTTC. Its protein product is CASSQVDWHLETQYF.

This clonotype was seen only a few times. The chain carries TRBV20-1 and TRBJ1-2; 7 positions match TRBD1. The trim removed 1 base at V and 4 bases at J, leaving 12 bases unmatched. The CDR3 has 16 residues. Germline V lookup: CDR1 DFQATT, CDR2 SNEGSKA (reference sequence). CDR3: CSARVSEQGSIYGYTF. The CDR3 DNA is TGCAGTGCTAGAGTATCCGAACAGGGGAGTATCTATGGCTACACCTTC.

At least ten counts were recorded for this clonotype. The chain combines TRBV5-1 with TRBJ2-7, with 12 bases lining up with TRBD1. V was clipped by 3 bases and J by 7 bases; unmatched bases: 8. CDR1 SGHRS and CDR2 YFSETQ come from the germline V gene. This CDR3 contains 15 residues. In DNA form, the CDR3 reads TGCGCCAGCAGCTCCGGGACAGGGGGCACGGGGGAGCAGTACTTC. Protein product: CASSSGTGGTGEQYF.

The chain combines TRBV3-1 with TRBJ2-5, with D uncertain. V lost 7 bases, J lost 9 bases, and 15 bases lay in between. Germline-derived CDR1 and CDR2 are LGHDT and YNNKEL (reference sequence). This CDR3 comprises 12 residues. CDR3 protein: CASTMSSTPQYF. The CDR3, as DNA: TGTGCCAGCACCATGTCATCGACGCCCCAGTACTTC.